These T cell receptor beta chains were read from a single sample in a study of blood T cells in healthy people across ages. Via MiXCR, TCRdb re-called the 5' RACE reads, giving one row per CDR3 protein. The table includes some 370,000 distinct CDR3 sequences, 45% to 65% detected once. The specimen sequenced was blood. These receptors were obtained from a man in his fifties or sixties in good health. Each CDR3 is given with its conserved first and last residue. D genes are given only for firm matches. Rows may omit the clone size; those that give it use once, few, many or a size class.

>TRBV28|.|TRBJ2-3|.
CASRFSEYTQYF
TGTGCCAGCAGGTTTTCTGAGTATACGCAGTATTTT
>TRBV4-2|.|TRBJ2-3|.
CASSPSLDTQYF
TGTGCCAGCAGCCCCTCCCTAGATACGCAGTATTTT
>TRBV6-1|many|TRBJ1-4|.
CASSLLRTAVNEKLFF
TGTGCCAGCAGCCTGCTGAGGACGGCCGTTAATGAAAAACTGTTTTTT
>TRBV2|few|TRBJ2-5|.
CASSEATWGAPKETQYF
TGTGCCAGCAGTGAAGCGACTTGGGGCGCGCCAAAAGAGACCCAGTACTTC
>TRBV5-1|few|TRBJ2-1|.
CASSSGTSTYNEQFF
TGCGCCAGCAGCTCCGGGACCTCTACCTACAATGAGCAGTTCTTC
>TRBV9|.|TRBJ2-1|TRBD2
CASNPGGASYNEQFF
TGTGCCAGCAACCCCGGGGGGGCCTCCTACAATGAGCAGTTCTTC
>TRBV30|.|TRBJ2-7|.
CAWRESSHEQYF
TGTGCCTGGAGAGAAAGCTCCCACGAGCAGTACTTC
>TRBV30|many|TRBJ1-5|.
CAWEQRLGQPQHF
TGTGCCTGGGAGCAGAGGTTGGGTCAGCCCCAGCATTTT
>TRBV6-2/TRBV6-3|.|TRBJ1-2|TRBD1
CASTDRADGYTF
TGTGCCAGCACCGACAGGGCGGATGGCTACACCTTC
>TRBV12-3/TRBV12-4|.|TRBJ1-2|.
CASSLYRGRRLGGYTF
TGTGCCAGCAGTTTATACCGGGGGAGGAGGTTGGGCGGCTACACCTTC
>TRBV9|.|TRBJ2-4|TRBD1
CASSVADRGHERYF
TGTGCCAGCAGCGTAGCGGACAGGGGGCACGAGCGGTACTTC
>TRBV28|.|TRBJ2-7|.
CASTSPGTATYEQYF
TGTGCCAGCACCAGCCCCGGGACGGCTACCTACGAGCAGTACTTC
>TRBV9|.|TRBJ2-1|.
CASNLAGNEQFF
TGTGCCAGCAACCTGGCAGGAAATGAGCAGTTCTTC
>TRBV5-1|.|TRBJ2-1|.
CASSVGDSGNEQFF
TGCGCCAGCAGCGTAGGGGATTCGGGGAATGAGCAGTTCTTC
>TRBV24-1|once|TRBJ1-2|.
CATSDSWGAGGYTF
TGTGCCACCAGTGATTCCTGGGGCGCGGGTGGCTACACCTTC
>TRBV7-9|.|TRBJ2-3|.
CASSLWVPDTQYF
TGTGCCAGCAGCCTCTGGGTTCCAGATACGCAGTATTTT
>TRBV5-1|few|TRBJ2-7|.
CASSGPDSTYEQYF
TGCGCCAGCAGCGGGCCGGACAGCACCTACGAGCAGTACTTC
>TRBV5-1|.|TRBJ1-6|.
CASSLINRGDSPLHF
TGCGCCAGCAGCTTGATAAACAGAGGGGATTCACCCCTCCACTTT
>TRBV11-2|many|TRBJ2-7|.
CASSLGEGFSPFYEQYF
TGTGCCAGCAGCTTAGGGGAAGGCTTTTCTCCGTTCTACGAGCAGTACTTC
>TRBV6-1|few|TRBJ2-1|.
CASSDRGASYNEQFF
TGTGCCAGCAGTGACAGGGGGGCCTCCTACAATGAGCAGTTCTTC
>TRBV4-1|.|TRBJ2-7|TRBD2
CASSQGTSKAYEQYF
TGCGCCAGCAGCCAAGGGACTAGCAAGGCCTACGAGCAGTACTTC
>TRBV28|.|TRBJ2-3|TRBD1
CASSPWTGGETDTQYF
TGTGCCAGCAGTCCGTGGACAGGGGGCGAAACAGATACGCAGTATTTT
>TRBV18|.|TRBJ2-7|TRBD2
CASSPREADEQYF
TGTGCCAGCTCCCCGCGGGAGGCCGACGAGCAGTACTTC
>TRBV11-2|few|TRBJ2-3|.
CASSPRQSTDTQYF
TGTGCCAGCAGCCCACGACAGAGCACAGATACGCAGTATTTT
>TRBV3-1|few|TRBJ2-3|.
CASSPVGAVEDTQYF
TGTGCCAGCAGTCCGGTGGGGGCCGTCGAAGATACGCAGTATTTT
>TRBV11-3|many|TRBJ2-5|.
CASSNGGRGEETQYF
TGTGCCAGCAGCAATGGGGGGCGCGGGGAAGAGACCCAGTACTTC
>TRBV29-1|.|TRBJ2-1|.
CSVADRNEQFF
TGCAGCGTTGCTGACAGGAATGAGCAGTTCTTC
>TRBV12-3/TRBV12-4|.|TRBJ2-1|.
CASSHGQEQFF
TGTGCCAGCAGCCACGGACAAGAGCAGTTCTTC
>TRBV18|few|TRBJ2-3|TRBD1
CASSPGQGYDTQYF
TGTGCCAGCTCACCAGGACAGGGTTACGATACGCAGTATTTT
>TRBV9|many|TRBJ2-7|TRBD1
CASSVNSQGSEQYF
TGTGCCAGCAGCGTGAATTCACAGGGGTCCGAGCAGTACTTC
>TRBV6-1|few|TRBJ1-6|.
CASRNLHNSPLHF
TGTGCCAGCCGTAATCTTCATAACTCACCCCTCCACTTT
>TRBV5-1|.|TRBJ2-1|TRBD2
CASSPGLAGVYEQFF
TGCGCCAGCAGCCCCGGACTAGCGGGGGTCTATGAGCAGTTCTTC
>TRBV20-1|few|TRBJ1-5|.
CSASRGKRWTNQPQHF
TGCAGTGCTAGTCGAGGTAAACGGTGGACGAATCAGCCCCAGCATTTT
>TRBV27|few|TRBJ2-3|.
CASSFGAGRGMAQYF
TGTGCCAGCAGTTTCGGGGCGGGGAGGGGGATGGCGCAGTATTTT
>TRBV18|.|TRBJ2-7|TRBD1
CASSDRFYEQYF
TGTGCCAGCTCGGACAGGTTCTACGAGCAGTACTTC